This entry concerns a single T cell receptor (beta chain). These data come from a study of neoadjuvant anti-PD-1 for oral cavity cancer. This CDR3 has 15 amino acids. Trimming stripped 5 bases from V and 0 bases from J, with 11 bases between. Germline CDR1 LNHDA, CDR2 SQIVND (reference sequence). The repertoire was sequenced with immunoSEQ multiplex PCR; TCRdb's copy has only in-frame clones and lacks some. The sample contains 15,000 to 20,000 clones, under 75% of which appear only once. Blood cells were analyzed directly, without culture or expansion. V gene TRBV19 combines with J gene TRBJ1-5; the D gene is possibly TRBD1 (5 bases). The sequenced sample was PBMCs, obtained before nivolumab (anti-PD-1) treatment. The receptor was derived from a person aged 40 to 85 with oral cavity squamous cell carcinoma. CDR3 residues: CASSEGTASNQPQHF. The CDR3 DNA is TGTGCCAGTAGTGAGGGGACTGCTAGCAATCAGCCCCAGCATTTT. Full variable domain (outside the CDR3, taken from reference TRBV19 and TRBJ1-5): DGGITQSPKYLFRKEGQNVTLSCEQNLNHDAMYWYRQDPGQGLRLIYYSQIVNDFQKGDIAEGYSVSREKKESFPLTVTSAQKNPTAFYLCASSEGTASNQPQHFGDGTRLSIL.